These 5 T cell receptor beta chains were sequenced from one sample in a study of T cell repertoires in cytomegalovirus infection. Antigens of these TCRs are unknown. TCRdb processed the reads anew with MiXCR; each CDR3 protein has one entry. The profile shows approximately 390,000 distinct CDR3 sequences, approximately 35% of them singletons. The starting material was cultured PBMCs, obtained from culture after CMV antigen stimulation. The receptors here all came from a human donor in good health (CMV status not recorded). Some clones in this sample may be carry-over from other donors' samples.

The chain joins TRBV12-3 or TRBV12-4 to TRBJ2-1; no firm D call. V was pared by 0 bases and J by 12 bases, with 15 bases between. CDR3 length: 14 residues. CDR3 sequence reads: CASSLAGTESVQFF. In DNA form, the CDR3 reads TGTGCCAGCAGTTTAGCAGGCACCGAGAGCGTGCAGTTCTTC.

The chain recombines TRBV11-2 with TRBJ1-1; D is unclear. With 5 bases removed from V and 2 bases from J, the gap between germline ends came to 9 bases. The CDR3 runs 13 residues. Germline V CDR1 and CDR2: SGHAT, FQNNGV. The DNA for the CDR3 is TGTGCCAGCAGCGAGACACTAAACACTGAAGCTTTCTTT. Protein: CASSETLNTEAFF.

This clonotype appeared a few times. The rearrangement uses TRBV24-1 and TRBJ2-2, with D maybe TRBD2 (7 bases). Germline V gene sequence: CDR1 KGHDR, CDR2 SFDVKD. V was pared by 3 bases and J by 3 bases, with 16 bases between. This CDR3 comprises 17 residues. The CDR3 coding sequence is TGTGCCACCAGTGATCTCAGGCCGGGGGGCTACACCGGGGAGCTGTTTTTT. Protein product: CATSDLRPGGYTGELFF.

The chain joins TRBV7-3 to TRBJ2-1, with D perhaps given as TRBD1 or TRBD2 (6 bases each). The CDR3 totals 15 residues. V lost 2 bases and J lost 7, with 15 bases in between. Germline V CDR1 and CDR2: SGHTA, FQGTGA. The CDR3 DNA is TGTGCCAGCAGCTTATCGGGGGAGAGGGGGAATGAGCAGTTCTTC. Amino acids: CASSLSGERGNEQFF.

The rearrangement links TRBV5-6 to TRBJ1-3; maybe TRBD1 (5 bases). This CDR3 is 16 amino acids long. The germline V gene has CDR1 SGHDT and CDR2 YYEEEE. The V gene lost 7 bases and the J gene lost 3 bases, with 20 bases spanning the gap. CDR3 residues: CASHLTMGGYGNTIYF. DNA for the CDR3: TGTGCCAGCCATTTGACGATGGGGGGATATGGAAACACCATATATTTT.